These T cell receptor beta chains were read from a single sample in a study of cytotoxic CD8 clonotypes in ibrutinib-treated CLL. The data were produced by immunoSEQ multiplex PCR, yet TCRdb's version contains in-frame clones alone and is incomplete. The sample records 300,000 or so clones, about 61% being singletons. Sequences were derived from PBMCs, sampled after 36 months of ibrutinib treatment. These receptors all come from a human donor with chronic lymphocytic leukemia. CDR3s include the opening cysteine and the closing phenylalanine or tryptophan. Fields, in order: clone size, D gene, V gene, J gene, CDR3 DNA, CDR3 protein. The D gene is left open where the match is weak. Some rows mark clone size as missing; the rest say once, few, many or name a class of expanded clone.

once	-	TRBV14	TRBJ1-2	TGTGCCAGCTCCCCGACTTGGGGCGGCTATGGCTACACCTTC	CASSPTWGGYGYTF
few	TRBD1	TRBV5-4	TRBJ2-1	TGTGCCAGCAGCCCCGGGACAGGGGGCTGGAATGAGCAGTTCTTC	CASSPGTGGWNEQFF
few	-	TRBV5-1	TRBJ1-1	TGCGCCAGCAGCGTGGACACCCGATTTGCGCCGAGGAACACTGAAGCTTTCTTT	CASSVDTRFAPRNTEAFF
-	-	TRBV29-1	TRBJ2-1	TGCAGCGTTGAAGATTGGGCTGGCCAACACAATGAGCAGTTCTTC	CSVEDWAGQHNEQFF
-	TRBD2	TRBV4-3	TRBJ2-7	TGCGCCAGCAGCACTAGGACTAGCGGACGATACGAGCAGTACTTC	CASSTRTSGRYEQYF
-	-	TRBV29-1	TRBJ1-2	TGCAGCGTTGCCTCCCCGGGGGATGGCTATGGCTACACCTTC	CSVASPGDGYGYTF
-	TRBD2	TRBV29-1	TRBJ2-3	TGCAGCGTTGACGGACTAGCCTTGGATACGCAGTATTTT	CSVDGLALDTQYF
-	TRBD1	TRBV28	TRBJ1-4	TGTGCCAGCAAAACAGGGGATATTAATGAAAAACTGTTTTTT	CASKTGDINEKLFF
few	-	TRBV23-1	TRBJ1-2	TGCGCCAGCAGTCAATCGACCCCAAAAGGCAGGGCTAACTATGGCTACACCTTC	CASSQSTPKGRANYGYTF
-	-	TRBV5-1	TRBJ2-7	TGCGCCAGCAGCTCAACAGGGTGGGACGAGCAGTACTTC	CASSSTGWDEQYF
-	TRBD2	TRBV19	TRBJ2-3	TGTGCCAGTAGTATACCCCCCATAGCGGGAGACGTAGATACGCAGTATTTT	CASSIPPIAGDVDTQYF
-	TRBD2	TRBV9	TRBJ2-3	TGTGCCAGCAGCAGCCCGGGACTAGCGGCCACAGATACGCAGTATTTT	CASSSPGLAATDTQYF
once	-	TRBV10-2	TRBJ2-1	TGCGCCAGCAGCGATAATGAGCAGTTCTTC	CASSDNEQFF
-	TRBD2	TRBV5-6	TRBJ2-2	TGTGCCAGCAGCAAAACTAGCGGGATCACCGGGGAGCTGTTTTTT	CASSKTSGITGELFF
-	-	TRBV19	TRBJ1-3	TGTGCCAGTAGTACCGAGGCTGGAAACACCATATATTTT	CASSTEAGNTIYF
-	TRBD1	TRBV2	TRBJ1-4	TGTGCCAGCAGTGACTGGGACAGACCAAATGAAAAACTGTTTTTT	CASSDWDRPNEKLFF
once	TRBD2	TRBV5-1	TRBJ2-3	TGCGCCAGCAGCCTGGCTCGGGCGCGACTAGCTGGTGATACGCAGTATTTT	CASSLARARLAGDTQYF
few	-	TRBV19	TRBJ1-2	TGTGCCAGTAGTATGGTAGGGGGCTATGGCTACACCTTC	CASSMVGGYGYTF
few	-	TRBV6-6	TRBJ2-5	TGTGCCACCGACGGAGAGACCCAGTACTTC	CATDGETQYF
-	-	TRBV27	TRBJ1-6	TGTGCCAGCAGTTTTAATGCAGGGCCATATAATTCACCCCTCCACTTT	CASSFNAGPYNSPLHF
-	-	TRBV29-1	TRBJ2-3	TGCAGCGTGTTGCGGCTGGGGACGACAGATACGCAGTATTTT	CSVLRLGTTDTQYF
-	TRBD2	TRBV25-1	TRBJ2-1	TGTGCCAGCAGTGCCCCGGGACTAGGGGACTACAATGAGCAGTTCTTC	CASSAPGLGDYNEQFF
few	-	TRBV13	TRBJ1-3	TGTGCCAGCAGCTCCCGGAGAGGGCGGATCTCTGGAAACACCATATATTTT	CASSSRRGRISGNTIYF
-	-	TRBV5-1	TRBJ2-7	TGCGCCAGCAGCTTGGGACACCTATACGAGCAGTACTTC	CASSLGHLYEQYF
few	TRBD1	TRBV6-5	TRBJ1-6	TGTGCCAGCAGTTACTCGAGGGACAGGGGATCACCCCTCCACTTT	CASSYSRDRGSPLHF
-	-	TRBV6-6	TRBJ2-2	TGTGCCAGCAGTACGCAGGGGAGCGGGGAGCTGTTTTTT	CASSTQGSGELFF
-	-	TRBV7-2	TRBJ2-3	TGTGCCAGCAGCCCCGGGGGGCCCCCGGGAGATACGCAGTATTTT	CASSPGGPPGDTQYF
-	-	TRBV9	TRBJ1-1	TGTGCCAGCAGCGTTGAGGGAAGCCGGACTGAAGCTTTCTTT	CASSVEGSRTEAFF
few	-	TRBV4-1	TRBJ1-2	TGCGCCAGCAGACCCAACCCCGGGCAGATGGGCTACACCTTC	CASRPNPGQMGYTF